This T cell receptor beta chain was retrieved from a study of blood T cell repertoires in COVID-19. The wider study: The study drew acute and convalescent COVID-19 samples from the United States, Italy and Spain. The cDNA or gDNA used as material had been derived from T cells, B-cell-depleted T cells, or PBMCs.

In this sample, this clone turned up once. V was pared by 0 bases and J by 4 bases, with 11 bases between. The CDR3 sequence is 14 residues long. CDR1 SGHRS and CDR2 YFSETQ come from the germline V gene. Authors' analysis steps: Reference gene primer amplification in the assay estimated nucleated cell counts. Clones were sequenced by immunoSEQ multiplex PCR, and TCRdb holds only the in-frame ones, with some missing. V and J calls and clone size come straight from that table; D and trimming were deduced from the DNA. The table records some 130,000 clones, roughly two thirds of them present only once. The chain recombines TRBV5-1 with TRBJ2-7; D perhaps matches TRBD1 (6 bases). This sequence originates from an older woman with acute or convalescent COVID-19. The specimen sequenced was peripheral blood. CDR3 region: CASSLVGAGYEQYF. The DNA of the CDR3 is TGCGCCAGCAGCTTGGTGGGGGCTGGGTACGAGCAGTACTTC.